Sequencing of this T cell receptor beta chain was carried out in a study of glioma-infiltrating T cells after dendritic cell vaccination. Fresh-frozen tumor tissue and more than two years of survival data were available for all. Worth noting for this clone: Its antigen is not identified.

The V gene's germline CDR1 is SGHDN and CDR2 FVKESK. V was pared by 2 bases and J by 7 bases, with 4 bases of the junction left unmatched. This CDR3 is 13 amino acids long. Whole-study findings and limits: The cohort had few patients with full blood and tumor sets.

Repertoires were generated with immunoSEQ multiplex PCR, while TCRdb's copy carries only in-frame clones and drops some. This table has roughly 98,000 clones, over 75% appearing once. The clonotype originates from a human donor with glioblastoma. The specimen was blood, collected before dendritic cell vaccination. The V call is TRBV14, the J call TRBJ1-1, with 7 bases matching TRBD1. CDR3 loop: CASSQSRGLEAFF. The CDR3 bases are TGTGCCAGCAGCCAATCGAGGGGGCTTGAAGCTTTCTTT.